The 26 T cell receptor beta chains in this list originate from one sample, sequenced in a study of OX40 agonist ivuxolimab in advanced cancers. The data were produced by immunoSEQ multiplex PCR, yet TCRdb's version contains in-frame clones alone and is incomplete. The profile shows around 65,000 clones, nearly 90% of them singletons. The sequenced sample was CD4+ or CD8+ T cells sorted from blood, obtained in a trial of the OX40 agonist ivuxolimab. Receptor source: an adult with an advanced solid tumor such as melanoma, head and neck, liver or kidney cancer.

V is TRBV19 and J is TRBJ1-1, with D perhaps matching TRBD1 (6 bases). The V and J ends lost 6 bases and 4 bases respectively, with 21 bases between them. Germline V gives CDR1 LNHDA, CDR2 SQIVND (reference sequence). This CDR3 spans 16 amino acids. The CDR3 DNA is TGTGCCAGTAGAGGGAGGACAGATCTTCAGGGCACTGAAGCTTTCTTT. Its protein is CASRGRTDLQGTEAFF.

The chain joins TRBV5-1 to TRBJ2-7; 7 bases are shared with TRBD2. Losses at the gene ends were 0 bases for V and 2 bases for J; bases not matched to a gene: 5. The V gene's germline CDR1 is SGHRS and CDR2 YFSETQ. This CDR3 is built from 15 residues. CDR3 bases: TGCGCCAGCAGCTTGGAGGTGGGAGGGCCCTACGAGCAGTACTTC. Its translation is CASSLEVGGPYEQYF.

The DNA of the CDR3 is TGTGCCAGCAGGCGACAGGGGGCAGGCACCGGGGAGCTGTTTTTT. This encodes CASRRQGAGTGELFF. V usage is TRBV7-6 and J usage is TRBJ2-2; 10 bases map to TRBD1. The V gene's germline CDR1 is SGHVS and CDR2 FNYEAQ. The CDR3 covers 15 residues. The ends lost 6 bases at V and 4 bases at J; junction bases unmatched: 5.

The genes are TRBV4-2 and TRBJ1-5, with TRBD1 matching 11 bases. The CDR3 totals 17 residues. The germline V gene encodes CDR1 LGHNA and CDR2 YNFKEQ. V trimming: 0 bases; J trimming: 4 bases; junction bases outside the gene matches: 5. The CDR3 DNA reads TGTGCCAGCAGCCAAGAGGGGGACAGGGGGTGGAATCAGCCCCAGCATTTT. It is translated as CASSQEGDRGWNQPQHF.

The chain combines TRBV11-3 with TRBJ2-7, with D unresolved. The CDR3 is 15 residues long. V gave up 5 bases and J gave up 5 bases, with 19 bases separating them. CDR1 and CDR2 (germline): SGHNT, YENEEA. This CDR3 reads CASSPRAGLGDEQYF. DNA for the CDR3: TGTGCCAGCAGCCCCCGGGCCGGTCTTGGGGACGAGCAGTACTTC.

The rearrangement joins TRBV5-1 to TRBJ2-7, with D perhaps matching TRBD1 (7 bases). This CDR3 region has 15 residues. In germline, CDR1 is SGHRS, CDR2 YFSETQ. V gave up 3 bases and J gave up 0 bases, with 13 bases separating them. The CDR3 is CASSWAGQSSYEQYF. The CDR3 DNA follows: TGCGCCAGCAGCTGGGCGGGACAGAGCTCCTACGAGCAGTACTTC.

The chain carries TRBV30 and TRBJ1-2, with D hard to call. CDR1 is GTSNPN, CDR2 SVGIG, per germline (reference sequence). The V end was cut by 3 bases, the J end by 7 bases, with 12 bases between. The CDR3 contains 12 residues. The CDR3 loop is CAWRFNFAGYTF. CDR3 bases: TGTGCCTGGAGGTTCAACTTTGCTGGCTACACCTTC.

V gene TRBV6-6 combines with J gene TRBJ2-7, with D possibly being TRBD1 (6 bases). The CDR3 is 14 residues long. Germline lookup yields CDR1 MNHNY and CDR2 SVGAGI (reference sequence). V lost 0 bases, J lost 4 bases, and 10 bases lay in between. The CDR3 DNA follows: TGTGCCAGCAGTTACTCCGTGGGGGCTTACGAGCAGTACTTC. Translated: CASSYSVGAYEQYF.

The chain carries TRBV14 and TRBJ2-2, with D tentatively TRBD1 (5 bases). Germline CDR1 and CDR2: SGHDN and FVKESK. The CDR3 is 16 residues long. Deletions cut 4 bases from V and 2 bases from J, with 14 bases between. This CDR3 is CASSPRVLLNTGELFF. In nucleotides, the CDR3 is TGTGCCAGCAGCCCCAGGGTTCTCCTAAACACCGGGGAGCTGTTTTTT.

The chain couples TRBV6-4 to TRBJ2-1; possibly TRBD2 for D (7 bases). The CDR3 totals 15 residues. The V and J ends lost 6 bases and 3 bases respectively, with 15 bases between them. CDR1 and CDR2 (germline): MRHNA, SNTAGT. The chain's CDR3 is CASRREGGIYNEQFF. CDR3 nucleotides: TGTGCCAGCAGGAGGGAGGGGGGGATCTACAATGAGCAGTTCTTC.

V is TRBV21-1 and J is TRBJ2-7; the table's D call, TRBD2, was not checked against the DNA. TRBV21-1 is tagged as a pseudogene. This CDR3 has 12 residues. The CDR3 nucleotides read TGTGCCAGCAGCGGAGGGGCCTACGAGCAGTACTTC. Its translation is CASSGGAYEQYF.

The gene calls are TRBV10-3 and TRBJ1-1; the D is unclear. V was pared by 2 bases and J by 4 bases, with 14 bases between. The CDR3 extends over 15 amino acids. In germline, CDR1 is ENHRY, CDR2 SYGVKD. CDR3 nucleotides: TGTGCCATCAGTGAGGGGAAGGGTTGGGGCACTGAAGCTTTCTTT. It translates to CAISEGKGWGTEAFF.

This clone turned up a few times. The rearrangement links TRBV10-3 to TRBJ2-3, with TRBD2 identical over 7 bases. This CDR3 region has 16 residues. Germline V CDR1 and CDR2: ENHRY, SYGVKD. The V segment lost 4 bases and the J segment 2 bases; nucleotides outside the gene matches: 9. In DNA form, the CDR3 reads TGTGCCATCAGTGCTCGGCGCGGGGGTTACACAGATACGCAGTATTTT. Amino acids: CAISARRGGYTDTQYF.

The chain employs TRBV25-1 and TRBJ2-3; D might be TRBD1 or TRBD2, each matching 5 bases. Trimming stripped 8 bases from V and 5 bases from J, with 11 bases between. Germline CDR1 reads MGHDK; CDR2 reads SYGVNS. The CDR3 has 12 amino acids. The chain's CDR3 is CASSMGVDTQYF. As DNA, the CDR3 is TGTGCCAGCTCGATGGGGGTAGATACGCAGTATTTT.

The CDR3 reads CASWGTRSTDTQYF. The CDR3 DNA follows: TGTGCCAGCTGGGGGACGAGGAGCACAGATACGCAGTATTTT. V is TRBV11-2 and J is TRBJ2-3; TRBD1 or TRBD2 may be the D gene (5 bases each). The CDR3 covers 14 residues. V was clipped by 8 bases and J by 0 bases, with 12 bases between them. The germline V gene has CDR1 SGHAT and CDR2 FQNNGV.

The chain recombines TRBV10-3 with TRBJ2-1; no clear D gene. Germline lookup yields CDR1 ENHRY and CDR2 SYGVKD. V lost 0 bases, J lost 0 bases, and 6 bases lay in between. The CDR3 has 15 residues. Here the CDR3 DNA reads TGTGCCATCAGTGAGTCCGGTAGCTCCTACAATGAGCAGTTCTTC. This gives the protein CAISESGSSYNEQFF.

The chain has TRBV11-2 and TRBJ2-7; a weak D match, TRBD1 (6 bases). The ends were cut back, 4 bases at V and 2 bases at J, with 18 bases in the middle. Looked up from germline, CDR1 is SGHAT and CDR2 is FQNNGV. This CDR3 comprises 16 residues. This chain's CDR3 is CASSYGVGQGTYEQYF. The CDR3 DNA follows: TGTGCCAGCAGCTACGGGGTTGGCCAGGGGACCTACGAGCAGTACTTC.

The chain combines TRBV5-8 with TRBJ2-1; 16 bases agree with TRBD2. CDR1 and CDR2 from the germline V gene are SGHTS and YDEGEE. Trimming took 4 bases from V and 10 from J; bases not matched to a gene: 5. The CDR3 is 15 residues long. CDR3 DNA sequence: TGTGCCAGCAGCCAGGGACTAGCGGGGGGGCACGAGCAGTTCTTC. Amino acids: CASSQGLAGGHEQFF.

The chain has TRBV7-3 and TRBJ2-5, with D perhaps TRBD2 (5 bases). The CDR3 runs to 16 residues. V lost 0 bases to trimming and J lost 4 bases, with 15 bases between them. Per the germline V gene, CDR1 is SGHTA and CDR2 is FQGTGA. CDR3 loop: CASSLTGPGGRETQYF. The CDR3, as DNA: TGTGCCAGCAGCTTAACGGGCCCAGGAGGCCGAGAGACCCAGTACTTC.

This clone was seen just once. The chain links TRBV14 to TRBJ1-1; 7 bases match TRBD1. Losses at the gene ends were 4 bases for V and 7 bases for J; bases not matched to a gene: 6. Germline CDR1 is SGHDN and CDR2 is FVKESK. This CDR3 region has 13 residues. Written as DNA, the CDR3 is TGTGCCAGCAGCCTACACAGGGACAGTGAAGCTTTCTTT. It encodes CASSLHRDSEAFF.

The V call is TRBV6-5, the J call TRBJ1-5; D possibly corresponds to TRBD1 (6 bases). CDR1 MNHEY and CDR2 SVGAGI come from the germline V gene. The CDR3 consists of 14 residues. Trimming removed 5 bases from V and 1 base from J, with 9 bases in between. CDR3 loop: CASSLGTSNQPQHF. As DNA, the CDR3 is TGTGCCAGCAGTCTAGGGACAAGCAATCAGCCCCAGCATTTT.

The chain couples TRBV6-5 to TRBJ2-5, with D perhaps TRBD1 or TRBD2 (6 bases each). The DNA matches TRBJ2-7 better at its end, which makes the J call doubtful. Germline loops: CDR1 MNHEY, CDR2 SVGAGI. The CDR3 covers 12 residues. Here the CDR3 DNA reads TGTGCCAGCGACGGAGGGGGCTACGAGCAGTACTTC. This translates into CASDGGGYEQYF.

This clone was picked up one time. The chain employs TRBV27 and TRBJ2-4, with 7 bases lining up with TRBD1. J gave up 1 base and V 2 bases, and 2 bases lay outside the gene matches. Per germline, CDR1 MNHEY and CDR2 SMNVEV (reference sequence). CDR3 length equals 15 residues. The CDR3 region is CASSLDRVAKNIQYF. Here the CDR3 DNA reads TGTGCCAGCAGTTTAGACAGGGTGGCCAAAAACATTCAGTACTTC.

This chain joins TRBV5-5 and TRBJ1-6; D is unresolved. This CDR3 contains 17 residues. The V end was cut by 6 bases, the J end by 1 base, with 17 bases between. Germline V gene lookup returns CDR1 SGHKS and CDR2 YYEKEE (reference sequence). The CDR3 coding sequence is TGTGCCAGCACCCCAGTTAGTGGGAAATCCTATAATTCACCCCTCCACTTT. As protein: CASTPVSGKSYNSPLHF.

CDR3 amino acids: CASSLYRGGYEQYF. In nucleotides, the CDR3 is TGTGCCAGCAGCCTGTACAGGGGAGGGTACGAGCAGTACTTC. The chain couples TRBV5-6 to TRBJ2-7; TRBD1 or TRBD2 may be the D gene (7 bases each). Germline values: CDR1 SGHDT, CDR2 YYEEEE. The V end lost 4 bases, the J end lost 4 bases, and 15 bases lay between the germline ends. The CDR3 consists of 14 residues.

As for this clone: At the DNA level, this CDR3 is encoded by other sequences in the same sample as well. The chain has TRBV11-2 and TRBJ2-2, with 10 bases lining up with TRBD1. CDR1 is SGHAT and CDR2 is FQNNGV in the germline V gene. CDR3 length: 15 amino acids. The J segment lost 1 base and the V segment lost 4 bases, leaving 0 bases of the junction unmatched. The CDR3 sequence: CASSWTGGNTGELFF. The CDR3 DNA sequence: TGTGCCAGCAGCTGGACAGGGGGGAACACCGGGGAGCTGTTTTTT.